Following are 30 T cell receptor beta chains from one sample sequenced in a study of blood T cells in healthy people across ages. Sample-barcoded 5' priming and a J-beta primer mix drove a second PCR of about 7 to 11 cycles. TCRdb re-called the 5' RACE reads through MiXCR, storing one row per CDR3 protein. In the table there are roughly 730,000 distinct CDR3 sequences, around 50% of which are singletons. Specimen: blood. The origin of the receptors is a man aged 35-49 years in good health.

The V call is TRBV27, the J call TRBJ2-5; TRBD1 matches 7 bases. The CDR3 loop spans 14 amino acids. Germline trimming cut 4 bases from V and 2 bases from J; bases unmatched to any gene: 4. Germline-derived CDR1 and CDR2 are MNHEY and SMNVEV (reference sequence). Here the CDR3 reads CASSSYRGQETQYF. The CDR3 DNA reads as TGTGCCAGCAGTTCTTACAGGGGTCAAGAGACCCAGTACTTC.

In its sample, this clonotype was seen a few times. V and J are TRBV7-2 and TRBJ1-6, with D unresolved. The CDR3 has 14 amino acids. Germline assignment: CDR1 SGHTA and CDR2 FQGNSA. Trimming cost V 1 base and J 10 bases, with 11 bases left between them. This CDR3 is CASSLVGLGSPLHF. The DNA of the CDR3 is TGTGCCAGCAGCTTAGTCGGGTTAGGCTCACCCCTCCACTTT.

This clonotype was found a few times. The chain has TRBV4-3 and TRBJ1-2; tentative D call: TRBD1 (5 bases). The CDR3 consists of 15 residues. Between the trimmed V and J ends, which lost 4 bases and 4 bases, there was a span of 16 bases. Per germline, CDR1 LGHNA and CDR2 YSLEER. CDR3 nucleotides: TGCGCCAGCAGCCTAGGGACCCTTAGCCCCTATGGCTACACCTTC. Translation: CASSLGTLSPYGYTF.

This clonotype was seen a few times. This chain joins TRBV7-3 and TRBJ1-6; tentatively, D is TRBD1 (5 bases). This CDR3 has 15 residues. Trimming took 1 base from V and 10 from J, leaving 14 bases between them. Germline CDR1 reads SGHTA; CDR2 reads FQGTGA. The CDR3 coding sequence is TGTGCCAGCAGCTTAAACCCGGGGGGTAGATCACCCCTCCACTTT. This codes for CASSLNPGGRSPLHF.

The V gene is TRBV3-1, the J gene TRBJ2-2; 12 bases agree with TRBD2. CDR1 and CDR2 from the germline V gene are LGHDT and YNNKEL (reference sequence). This CDR3 region has 14 residues. Trimming removed 7 bases from V and 5 bases from J; junction bases left unmatched: 2. Here the CDR3 DNA reads TGTGCCAGCATGGGGACTAGCGGGACCGGGGAGCTGTTTTTT. This sequence encodes CASMGTSGTGELFF.

There are a few counts of this clonotype. This chain joins TRBV20-1 and TRBJ2-5; 7 positions agree with TRBD2. The better agreement between TRBJ2-7 and the DNA end casts doubt on the J call. This CDR3 comprises 12 residues. Germline lookup yields CDR1 DFQATT and CDR2 SNEGSKA (reference sequence). The CDR3 sequence: CTLLGRRNEQYF. The CDR3, as DNA: TGCACTCTACTCGGGAGGAGAAACGAGCAGTACTTC.

A word on this clonotype: At one of its ends the junction is not consistent with the germline gene, which may arise from a read error. The chain employs TRBV4-2 and TRBJ2-3, with D possibly being TRBD2 (7 bases). The CDR3 runs to 17 residues. The V gene's germline CDR1 is LGHNA and CDR2 YNFKEQ. CDR3 sequence reads: CASNQVRAGAQGDTQYF. DNA of the CDR3: TGTGCCAGCAACCAAGTGCGCGCGGGGGCGCAGGGGGATACGCAGTATTTT.

The CDR3 here is CASSPTGTGGVGYGYTF. The CDR3 nucleotides read TGTGCCAGCAGCCCGACCGGGACAGGGGGCGTCGGCTATGGCTACACCTTC. The chain combines TRBV4-2 with TRBJ1-2, with TRBD1 identical over 12 bases. CDR3 length: 17 amino acids. The V and J ends lost 4 bases and 4 bases, in that order; junction bases with no gene match: 10. The germline CDR1 and CDR2 sequences are LGHNA and YNFKEQ.

This rearrangement joins TRBV28 to TRBJ2-1; 8 bases match TRBD2. The V gene end was trimmed by 5 bases and the J gene end by 5 bases; junction bases not matched to a gene: 11. Germline-derived CDR1 and CDR2 are MDHEN and SYDVKM. This CDR3 has 16 amino acids. This CDR3 is CASSPGVGGGDNEQFF. CDR3 DNA sequence: TGTGCCAGCAGTCCTGGTGTCGGGGGGGGTGACAATGAGCAGTTCTTC.

V is TRBV20-1 and J is TRBJ2-7; D is perhaps TRBD2 (5 bases). The V and J ends lost 5 bases and 7 bases respectively, with 24 bases between them. Germline lookup yields CDR1 DFQATT and CDR2 SNEGSKA (reference sequence). The CDR3 runs 15 residues. The CDR3 loop reads CSARITESLGGEQYF. In nucleotides, the CDR3 is TGCAGTGCTCGAATAACAGAGAGCCTCGGCGGGGAGCAGTACTTC.

The rearrangement uses TRBV10-3 and TRBJ2-5; D is uncertain. The CDR3 sequence is 13 residues long. Germline CDR1 is ENHRY and CDR2 is SYGVKD. Trimming took 5 bases from V and 5 from J, leaving 12 bases between them. The CDR3 nucleotides read TGTGCCATCAGTAAGACGGCGGTGGAGACCCAGTACTTC. Translating it yields CAISKTAVETQYF.

In its sample, this clonotype was seen a few times. The genes are TRBV29-1 and TRBJ1-2, with D hard to call. Trimming shortened V by 4 bases and J by 4 bases, and 10 bases separated the two germline ends. Looked up from germline, CDR1 is SQVTM and CDR2 is ANQGSEA. The CDR3 sequence is 12 residues long. CDR3 protein: CSVAGKGYGYTF. Written as DNA, the CDR3 is TGCAGCGTTGCCGGGAAGGGCTATGGCTACACCTTC.

This clonotype has only one observation. The chain combines TRBV12-3 or TRBV12-4 with TRBJ2-7; a weak D match, TRBD1 (5 bases). V was shortened by 4 bases and J by 7 bases, with 17 bases between the two germline ends. This CDR3 is 14 amino acids long. CDR3 sequence: CASSSRQITNEQYF. The CDR3 nucleotides read TGTGCCAGCAGTTCCAGACAGATAACCAATGAGCAGTACTTC.

The chain employs TRBV20-1 and TRBJ2-7; possibly TRBD2 for D (6 bases). The J call is doubtful: the DNA matches TRBJ2-5 better. Germline assignment: CDR1 DFQATT and CDR2 SNEGSKA (reference sequence). This CDR3 spans 12 amino acids. The chain's CDR3 is CSAREEGKTQYF. CDR3 bases: TGCAGTGCTAGAGAGGAGGGGAAGACCCAGTACTTC.

The V gene is TRBV6-5, the J gene TRBJ1-2; D is uncertain. The V gene lost 7 bases and the J gene lost 10 bases, with 22 bases spanning the gap. CDR1 is MNHEY and CDR2 is SVGAGI in the germline V gene. The CDR3 sequence is 14 residues long. DNA of the CDR3: TGTGCCAGCATCCCCTCGGCGTCTTCCCTCACCTACACCTTC. Amino acids: CASIPSASSLTYTF.

The table lists this clonotype with a count of one. This chain connects TRBV6-1 to TRBJ2-7, with D maybe TRBD1 (6 bases). Trimming stripped 5 bases from V and 2 bases from J, with 13 bases between. The CDR3 is made up of 14 amino acids. CDR1 is MNHNS, CDR2 SASEGT, per germline. This chain's CDR3 is CASSFGGRAYEQYF. For the CDR3, the DNA is TGTGCCAGCAGTTTTGGGGGCAGGGCCTACGAGCAGTACTTC.

The CDR3 protein is CSVHNQPGQGYYGYTF. In DNA form, the CDR3 reads TGCAGCGTTCATAATCAACCCGGACAGGGTTACTATGGCTACACCTTC. V gene TRBV29-1 combines with J gene TRBJ1-2; 8 bases match TRBD1. Germline lookup yields CDR1 SQVTM and CDR2 ANQGSEA. This CDR3 has 16 amino acids. The trim removed 5 bases at V and 3 bases at J, leaving 14 bases unmatched.

The chain links TRBV20-1 to TRBJ2-5; TRBD1 might be the D (5 bases). This CDR3 comprises 12 residues. The V gene's germline CDR1 is DFQATT and CDR2 SNEGSKA (reference sequence). V gave up 2 bases and J gave up 5 bases, with 9 bases separating them. CDR3 amino acids: CSARQGGETQYF. The CDR3 DNA reads TGCAGTGCTAGACAGGGTGGTGAGACCCAGTACTTC.

V gene TRBV20-1 combines with J gene TRBJ1-1; 10 bases line up with TRBD1. The ends lost 3 bases at V and 4 bases at J; junction bases unmatched: 2. Germline CDR1 DFQATT, CDR2 SNEGSKA (reference sequence). The CDR3 extends over 13 amino acids. The CDR3 loop is CSASWTGGTEAFF. The CDR3, as DNA: TGCAGTGCTAGCTGGACAGGGGGCACTGAAGCTTTCTTT.

V usage is TRBV29-1 and J usage is TRBJ2-4, with D perhaps matching TRBD1 (6 bases). The tail of the sequence fits TRBJ2-7 better, so the J call may be wrong. From germline, CDR1 is SQVTM and CDR2 ANQGSEA. CDR3 length: 11 residues. The CDR3 is CSVTRGYEQYF. CDR3 DNA: TGCAGCGTTACCAGGGGCTACGAGCAGTACTTC.

The J gene is TRBJ2-6, the V gene TRBV7-2; 8 positions match TRBD1. Germline V gene data show CDR1 as SGHTA and CDR2 as FQGNSA. Trimming removed 9 bases from V and 2 bases from J; junction bases left unmatched: 15. CDR3 length equals 18 residues. The CDR3 reads CASNSAGGAAPGANVLTF. Written as DNA, the CDR3 is TGTGCCAGTAACTCCGCAGGGGGCGCAGCTCCTGGGGCCAACGTCCTGACTTTC. Combining the CDR3 with reference TRBV7-2 and TRBJ2-6 gives the whole variable domain GAGVSQSPSNKVTEKGKDVELRCDPISGHTALYWYRQSLGQGLEFLIYFQGNSAPDKSGLPSDRFSAERTGGSVSTLTIQRTQQEDSAVYLCASNSAGGAAPGANVLTFGAGSRLTVL.

The genes are TRBV10-3 and TRBJ2-1; D could derive from TRBD1 or TRBD2 (6 bases each). CDR3 length: 14 residues. Trimming took 9 bases from V and 4 from J, leaving 16 bases between them. CDR1 and CDR2 from the germline V gene are ENHRY and SYGVKD. CDR3 nucleotide sequence: TGTGCCATGGCTAACGGGGGCTCATACAATGAGCAGTTCTTC. Its protein product is CAMANGGSYNEQFF.

This clonotype was found a few times. This chain connects TRBV10-3 to TRBJ2-7; D unclear. V gave up 4 bases and J gave up 1 base, with 5 bases separating them. The CDR3 totals 12 residues. Germline values: CDR1 ENHRY, CDR2 SYGVKD. The CDR3 coding sequence is TGTGCCATCAGTGGGATGTCCTACGAGCAGTACTTC. Its protein is CAISGMSYEQYF.

This clonotype has a single count. The V and J genes are TRBV21-1 and TRBJ2-7. TRBV21-1 is a pseudogene segment. This CDR3 spans 16 amino acids. The CDR3 nucleotides are TGTGCCAGCAGCAAATTATGGCTCCGGGGCACCCACGAGCAGTACTTC. Translating gives CASSKLWLRGTHEQYF.

This clonotype came up a few times. The chain combines TRBV29-1 with TRBJ2-6; TRBD2 is a possible D gene (6 bases). The CDR3 extends over 17 amino acids. V shed 5 bases and J shed 0 bases, with 17 bases lying between them. Germline CDR1 reads SQVTM; CDR2 reads ANQGSEA. As DNA, the CDR3 is TGCAGCGTTAGATGGCGCGGGGCTAACTCTGGGGCCAACGTCCTGACTTTC. Translating gives CSVRWRGANSGANVLTF.

The chain has TRBV3-1 and TRBJ2-1, with TRBD2 matching 13 bases. Trimming took 5 bases from V and 4 from J; bases not matched to a gene: 8. CDR1 LGHDT and CDR2 YNNKEL come from the germline V gene (reference sequence). The CDR3 sequence is 17 residues long. CDR3 protein: CASSFRLAGGLYNEQFF. The CDR3 DNA is TGTGCCAGCAGCTTTCGACTAGCGGGAGGACTTTACAATGAGCAGTTCTTC.

V gene TRBV5-1 combines with J gene TRBJ2-7; D is possibly TRBD1 (6 bases). With 0 bases removed from V and 3 bases from J, the gap between germline ends came to 13 bases. This CDR3 has 15 amino acids. Germline assignment: CDR1 SGHRS and CDR2 YFSETQ. Here the CDR3 DNA reads TGCGCCAGCAGCTTGGTAGGGGGAGCGGACTACGAGCAGTACTTC. It translates to CASSLVGGADYEQYF. The complete variable domain, with remaining parts taken from reference TRBV5-1 and TRBJ2-7, reads KAGVTQTPRYLIKTRGQQVTLSCSPISGHRSVSWYQQTPGQGLQFLFEYFSETQRNKGNFPGRFSGRQFSNSRSEMNVSTLELGDSALYLCASSLVGGADYEQYFGPGTRLTVT.

The genes are TRBV12-3 or TRBV12-4 and TRBJ2-6; the match to TRBD1 covers 9 bases. The CDR3 is 20 residues long. After removal of 5 bases from V and 2 bases from J, the junction contained 16 bases not matched to a gene. This CDR3 reads CASSATWTGERSAGANVLTF. CDR3 sequence (DNA): TGTGCCAGCAGTGCAACCTGGACAGGGGAGAGAAGCGCTGGGGCCAACGTCCTGACTTTC.

The CDR3, as DNA: TGCGCCAGCAGCTTGGATGTTGGGGCAGGGCCCGCGACCCAGTACTTC. Translating gives CASSLDVGAGPATQYF. The rearrangement uses TRBV5-1 and TRBJ2-5; TRBD1 is a possible D gene (5 bases). The V end lost 0 bases, the J end lost 7 bases, and 19 bases lay between the germline ends. Looked up from germline, CDR1 is SGHRS and CDR2 is YFSETQ. This CDR3 is built from 16 residues.

This clonotype was found a few times. This chain connects TRBV25-1 to TRBJ2-3; a weak D match, TRBD1 (6 bases). V lost 4 bases to trimming and J lost 2 bases, with 10 bases between them. Looked up from germline, CDR1 is MGHDK and CDR2 is SYGVNS. The CDR3 covers 14 residues. CDR3 coding DNA: TGTGCCAGCAGTGTCCGGGACAACACAGATACGCAGTATTTT. Its translation is CASSVRDNTDTQYF.